A selection of T cell receptor beta chains follows, all from one sample in a study of shared T cell receptors in the human thymus. The table came from immunoSEQ multiplex PCR; TCRdb's copy has only in-frame clones and leaves some out. The profile covers hundreds of thousands of clones, with roughly 88% appearing a single time and 0.0095% to 0.011% taken by the ten largest. The sample was also linked to a second study, of human thymus T cells.

Sequencing used thymocytes. The source of these receptors is a boy in the first two years of life with a congenital heart defect. CDR3s include the opening cysteine and the closing phenylalanine or tryptophan. D genes are given only for firm matches. Expanded clones get a size class; other rows say once, few or many, or leave the size out.

j_call d_call v_call clone_size cdr3_nt cdr3_aa
TRBJ1-4 TRBD1 TRBV18 NA TGTGCCAGCTCGTCCGACAGGGCGGCTAATGAAAAACTGTTTTTT CASSSDRAANEKLFF
TRBJ2-1 TRBD2 TRBV7-9 once TGTGCCAGCAGCTTCGACGGGAGGGCCTATGGTGAGCAGTTCTTC CASSFDGRAYGEQFF
TRBJ1-1 NA TRBV9 NA TGTGCCAGCAGCGTAGAAGGTGGGCATGCGAACACTGAAGCTTTCTTT CASSVEGGHANTEAFF
TRBJ1-2 NA TRBV2 NA TGTGCCAGCAGTGAAGGGGGAGCCTATGGCTACACCTTC CASSEGGAYGYTF
TRBJ1-2 NA TRBV5-8 NA TGTGCCAGCAGCTCGGGGGGGCCCGTTAACTATGGCTACACCTTC CASSSGGPVNYGYTF
TRBJ1-6 TRBD1 TRBV4-1 NA TGCGCCAGCAGCCATCGGGGAACCGGGACAGGGAGTTCACCCCTCCACTTT CASSHRGTGTGSSPLHF
TRBJ2-1 TRBD2 TRBV27 once TGTGCCAGCAGCAGGACTAGCGGGATCAATGAGCAGTTCTTC CASSRTSGINEQFF
TRBJ2-7 NA TRBV5-6 few TGTGCCAGCAGTACCGGGGATCCCTACGAGCAGTACTTC CASSTGDPYEQYF
TRBJ2-1 TRBD2 TRBV11-3 NA TGTGCCAGCAGCTCCCGGGAGGGACTAGCGGGAGGAAATTATGACAATGAGCAGTTCTTC CASSSREGLAGGNYDNEQFF
TRBJ2-5 TRBD1 TRBV7-2 NA TGTGCCAGCAGCTTAGTGGGACAGGGGGACGCCCAGTACTTC CASSLVGQGDAQYF
TRBJ1-1 NA TRBV11-1 NA TGTGCCAGCACGCGGTCCCCCAACACTGAAGCTTTCTTT CASTRSPNTEAFF
TRBJ1-1 NA TRBV5-6 NA TGTGCCAGCAGCCAACGGACAGCTGAGAACACTGAAGCTTTCTTT CASSQRTAENTEAFF